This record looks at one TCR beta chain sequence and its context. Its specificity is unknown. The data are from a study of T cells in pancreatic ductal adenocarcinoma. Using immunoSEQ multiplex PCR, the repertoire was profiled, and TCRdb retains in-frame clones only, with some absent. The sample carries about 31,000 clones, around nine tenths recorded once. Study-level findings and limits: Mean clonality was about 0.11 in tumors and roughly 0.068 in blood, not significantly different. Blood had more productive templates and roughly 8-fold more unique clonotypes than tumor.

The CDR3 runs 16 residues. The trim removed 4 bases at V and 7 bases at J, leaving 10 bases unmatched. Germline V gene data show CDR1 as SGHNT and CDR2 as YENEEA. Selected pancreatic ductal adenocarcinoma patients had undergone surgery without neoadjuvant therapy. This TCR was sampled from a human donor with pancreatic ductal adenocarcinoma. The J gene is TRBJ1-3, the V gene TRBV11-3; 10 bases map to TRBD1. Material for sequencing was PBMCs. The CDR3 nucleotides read TGTGCCAGCAGCTCGAGAGGCTCGGGACAGGGGAACACCATATATTTT. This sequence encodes CASSSRGSGQGNTIYF.